This T cell receptor beta chain was sequenced for a study of shared clonotypes between healthy human individuals. Study-level results: A generally larger estimated richness was seen in naive subsets than in memory subsets.

Per germline, CDR1 WSHSY and CDR2 SAAADI. Trimming stripped 3 bases from V and 5 bases from J, with 13 bases between. The CDR3 has 15 residues. Worth noting for this clone: Its antigen is currently unknown.

Per the original data handling: Filtering differed since immunoSEQ provided only junctions, with no quality scores. TCRdb's table, derived via immunoSEQ multiplex PCR, lists solely in-frame clones and lacks some. Clonal size and the V and J genes are those of that table, whereas D and trimming came from the DNA. The sample includes under 1,100,000 clones, 65% to 80% of them seen just once. The sequenced material came from memory CD4+ T cells sorted from blood. Subset of the sample: CD45RA-negative fraction. This chain links TRBV10-2 with TRBJ1-4; D gene unclear. The receptor was derived from a man aged 18 to 29 in good health. CDR3 in amino acids: CASSESGQLNEKLFF. CDR3 bases: TGCGCCAGCAGTGAATCGGGCCAATTGAATGAAAAACTGTTTTTT.